The rows below give T cell receptor beta chains drawn from one sample of a study of regulatory T cells in long-lasting Graves disease. A single record per CDR3 protein comes from TCRdb applying MiXCR to the multiplex PCR reads. The data show roughly 250,000 distinct CDR3 sequences, with around 19% seen just once and 14% held by the top ten. This sample was also put to use in a study of T cells in Graves' hyperthyroidism and ophthalmopathy.

The sample here was peripheral blood mononuclear cells (PBMCs), taken at new diagnosis, from a patient treated with antithyroid drugs. The receptors were gathered from a woman in her 30s with Graves disease. CDR3s include the opening cysteine and the closing phenylalanine or tryptophan. D genes are given only for firm matches. Clone sizes are given selectively: once, few, many, or a class where the clone is expanded.

V	J	D	size	CDR3	DNA
TRBV6-2/TRBV6-3	TRBJ1-2	.	many	CASTLESSGYTF	TGTGCCAGCACCCTGGAGAGTTCTGGCTACACCTTC
TRBV20-1	TRBJ2-2	.	many	CSARDEGPNTGELFF	TGCAGTGCTAGAGATGAGGGGCCCAACACCGGGGAGCTGTTTTTT
TRBV27	TRBJ1-1	TRBD1	many	CASSFSGGGIAFF	TGTGCCAGCAGTTTCTCAGGGGGCGGGATAGCTTTCTTT
TRBV5-1	TRBJ2-5	TRBD1	.	CASSQLGQGRTETQYF	TGCGCCAGCAGCCAATTGGGACAGGGTAGGACGGAGACCCAGTACTTC
TRBV5-6	TRBJ2-2	.	few	CASSFRDMNTGELFF	TGTGCCAGCAGCTTCCGGGACATGAACACCGGGGAGCTGTTTTTT
TRBV27	TRBJ1-5	TRBD1	once	CASSSGQGLSQPQHF	TGTGCCAGCAGTTCGGGACAGGGCCTAAGTCAGCCCCAGCATTTT
TRBV6-1	TRBJ1-4	.	many	CASSEATGTNEKLFF	TGTGCCAGCAGTGAAGCCACGGGGACTAATGAAAAACTGTTTTTT
TRBV29-1	TRBJ2-7	.	.	CSVEGPRGYEQYF	TGCAGCGTTGAAGGTCCCCGGGGCTACGAGCAGTACTTC
TRBV20-1	TRBJ1-1	.	few	CSARLRVGDTEAFF	TGCAGTGCTAGACTCAGGGTTGGGGACACTGAAGCTTTCTTT
TRBV14	TRBJ2-7	TRBD2	many	CASSHRTSAGEQYF	TGTGCCAGCAGCCATAGGACTAGCGCGGGCGAGCAGTACTTC
TRBV12-3/TRBV12-4	TRBJ2-7	.	few	CASSFWGAAKYEQYF	TGTGCCAGCAGTTTTTGGGGGGCGGCTAAATACGAGCAGTACTTC
TRBV11-2	TRBJ1-2	TRBD1	many	CASSQTPGGARYGYTF	TGTGCCAGCAGCCAAACCCCAGGGGGGGCTAGGTATGGCTACACCTTC
TRBV12-3/TRBV12-4	TRBJ1-6	.	many	CASSQGAYNSPLHF	TGTGCCAGCAGCCAGGGCGCCTATAATTCACCCCTCCACTTT
TRBV20-1	TRBJ1-2	.	many	CSAFEAGFNYGYTF	TGCAGTGCTTTCGAGGCGGGCTTTAACTATGGCTACACCTTC
TRBV7-9	TRBJ1-2	.	many	CASSLDPDSYGYTF	TGTGCCAGCAGCTTAGACCCCGACAGCTATGGCTACACCTTC
TRBV12-3/TRBV12-4	TRBJ2-4	TRBD2	few	CASSLRAGGQNIQYF	TGTGCCAGCAGTTTAAGGGCGGGGGGGCAGAACATTCAGTACTTC
TRBV19	TRBJ1-2	TRBD1	few	CASSLDRGYYGYTF	TGTGCCAGTAGTCTGGACAGGGGATACTATGGCTACACCTTC
TRBV11-2	TRBJ2-2	TRBD2	many	CASRPTSGVTGELFF	TGTGCCAGCAGACCAACTAGCGGGGTCACCGGGGAGCTGTTTTTT
TRBV4-1	TRBJ1-2	TRBD1	many	CASSQRFRDRGLYGYTF	TGCGCCAGCAGCCAGAGATTCCGGGACAGGGGGCTCTATGGCTACACCTTC
TRBV5-1	TRBJ2-7	.	.	CASSLGSTAVLDEQYF	TGCGCCAGCAGCTTGGGATCGACCGCCGTGTTGGACGAGCAGTACTTC
TRBV15	TRBJ2-7	.	.	CATSREAGNYEQYF	TGTGCCACCAGCAGAGAGGCCGGAAACTACGAGCAGTACTTC
TRBV9	TRBJ2-3	.	many	CASSVGGGRSTDTQYF	TGTGCCAGCAGCGTCGGGGGCGGTAGGAGCACAGATACGCAGTATTTT
TRBV5-1	TRBJ1-4	.	many	CASSYGTKDEKLFF	TGCGCCAGCAGCTATGGGACAAAGGACGAAAAACTGTTTTTT
TRBV6-1	TRBJ1-4	TRBD1	many	CASNPTGGGEKLFF	TGTGCCAGCAATCCCACAGGGGGTGGTGAAAAACTGTTTTTT
TRBV6-2/TRBV6-3	TRBJ2-3	.	many	CASSYSSGPPYTDTQYF	TGTGCCAGCAGTTACTCGTCAGGCCCTCCGTACACAGATACGCAGTATTTT
TRBV18	TRBJ1-2	.	.	CASSPLGQSYGYTF	TGTGCCAGCTCACCCCTTGGACAGTCCTATGGCTACACCTTC
TRBV10-3	TRBJ1-6	.	many	CAISESGSPLHF	TGTGCCATCAGTGAGTCCGGATCACCCCTCCACTTT
TRBV6-1	TRBJ1-6	.	.	CASAGYNSPLHF	TGTGCCAGCGCTGGATATAATTCACCCCTCCACTTT
TRBV29-1	TRBJ1-2	.	many	CSASSRTREGYTF	TGCAGCGCCTCCAGTAGGACCCGAGAGGGCTACACCTTC
TRBV15	TRBJ2-5	TRBD2	few	CATSRLVLAGQETQYF	TGTGCCACCAGCAGACTGGTACTAGCGGGGCAAGAGACCCAGTACTTC
TRBV5-5	TRBJ2-3	TRBD1	many	CASSLQGDSTDTQYF	TGTGCCAGCAGCTTGCAGGGGGATAGCACAGATACGCAGTATTTT
TRBV12-3/TRBV12-4	TRBJ2-3	TRBD2	.	CASSQSGGYSTDTQYF	TGTGCCAGCAGTCAGAGCGGGGGGTATAGCACAGATACGCAGTATTTT
TRBV11-2	TRBJ1-5	.	.	CASSLVQSNQPQHF	TGTGCCAGCAGCTTAGTACAGAGCAATCAGCCCCAGCATTTT
TRBV7-2	TRBJ2-1	TRBD2	many	CASSLAGGSDEQFF	TGTGCCAGCAGCTTAGCGGGGGGGAGCGATGAGCAGTTCTTC
TRBV27	TRBJ2-1	.	few	CASSSPRTYNEQFF	TGTGCCAGCAGTTCCCCAAGAACCTACAATGAGCAGTTCTTC
TRBV7-9	TRBJ2-1	.	many	CASSLGGAHNEQFF	TGTGCCAGCAGCTTGGGCGGGGCCCACAATGAGCAGTTCTTC
TRBV7-9	TRBJ2-2	.	many	CARTRRNTGELFF	TGTGCCAGGACTAGACGGAACACCGGGGAGCTGTTTTTT
TRBV9	TRBJ1-3	.	.	CASSPRTGNTIYF	TGTGCCAGCAGCCCAAGGACAGGAAACACCATATATTTT
TRBV11-2	TRBJ2-7	TRBD1	many	CASSVTGVEQYF	TGTGCCAGCAGCGTGACAGGGGTCGAGCAGTACTTC
TRBV18	TRBJ1-5	TRBD1	many	CASSQTGGGSNQPQHF	TGTGCCAGCTCACAGACAGGGGGAGGTAGCAATCAGCCCCAGCATTTT
TRBV3-1	TRBJ2-7	TRBD1	.	CASSQDQGISGTGDYEQYF	TGTGCCAGCAGCCAAGATCAAGGTATTTCAGGGACAGGGGACTACGAGCAGTACTTC
TRBV11-3	TRBJ2-7	TRBD1	many	CASSRDRVSEQYF	TGTGCCAGCTCGAGGGACAGGGTAAGCGAGCAGTACTTC
TRBV5-4	TRBJ2-5	TRBD1	.	CASSLTTGQTQYF	TGTGCCAGCAGCTTGACGACAGGGCAGACCCAGTACTTC
TRBV12-3/TRBV12-4	TRBJ1-2	.	.	CASSLGRLRHNYGYTF	TGTGCCAGCAGTTTAGGGCGGCTAAGACATAACTATGGCTACACCTTC
TRBV6-2/TRBV6-3	TRBJ1-1	.	many	CASSWREQNTEAFF	TGTGCCAGCAGTTGGAGGGAACAGAACACTGAAGCTTTCTTT
TRBV5-1	TRBJ2-5	.	many	CASSFNPQETQYF	TGCGCCAGCAGCTTTAACCCTCAAGAGACCCAGTACTTC
TRBV6-2/TRBV6-3	TRBJ2-7	TRBD1	.	CASSSAGTGGEQYF	TGTGCCAGCAGTTCCGCCGGGACAGGGGGCGAGCAGTACTTC
TRBV7-2	TRBJ2-1	.	.	CASSWGLGEQFF	TGTGCCAGCAGCTGGGGCCTGGGGGAGCAGTTCTTC
TRBV4-1	TRBJ1-1	TRBD1	.	CASSQPDRGGTEAFF	TGCGCCAGCAGCCAACCAGACAGGGGGGGCACTGAAGCTTTCTTT
TRBV12-3/TRBV12-4	TRBJ1-2	.	many	CASSLPQGLGGYTF	TGTGCCAGCAGTTTACCTCAGGGATTAGGCGGCTACACCTTC
TRBV11-2	TRBJ2-1	.	many	CASSLETSLVFF	TGTGCCAGCAGCTTGGAAACCTCATTAGTATTCTTC